This is a list of T cell receptor beta chains from one sample in a study of human T cells and chemical hapten exposure. Each CDR3 protein gets one entry after TCRdb re-called the RACE reads with MiXCR. The repertoire holds nearly 95,000 distinct CDR3 sequences, with about 10% as singletons. Sample: whole blood, taken in connection with sensitization to the hapten diphenylcyclopropenone (DPC). These receptors all come from a man between 35 and 55 years old with alopecia areata. Some clones in this sample may be carry-over from other donors' samples. CDR3s include the opening cysteine and the closing phenylalanine or tryptophan. A D gene is named only where the DNA matches it firmly. Some rows mark clone size as missing; the rest say once, few, many or name a class of expanded clone.

D,J,V,size,DNA,CDR3
-,TRBJ2-1,TRBV5-1,-,TGCGCCAGCAAGGAGGAGGAGGCCTACAATGAGCAGTTCTTC,CASKEEEAYNEQFF
-,TRBJ1-5,TRBV12-3/TRBV12-4,few,TGTGCCAGCAGTCCCACCAGCCGGAACAATCAGCCCCAGCATTTT,CASSPTSRNNQPQHF
TRBD1,TRBJ1-2,TRBV12-3/TRBV12-4,-,TGTGCCAGCAGTCCCGGGACAGGGAGGAGCTACACCTTC,CASSPGTGRSYTF
TRBD1,TRBJ2-5,TRBV5-1,-,TGCGCCAGCAGCCCCGAGGGGACAGAAGACTATCGGACCCAGTACTTC,CASSPEGTEDYRTQYF
-,TRBJ2-2,TRBV24-1,few,TGTGCCTCCCGGGGCCAGGCCAACACCGGGGAGCTGTTTTTT,CASRGQANTGELFF
-,TRBJ2-3,TRBV5-6,few,TGTGCCAGCACCTCCAGGGTCGCAGATACGCAGTATTTT,CASTSRVADTQYF
-,TRBJ2-2,TRBV25-1,-,TGTGCCAGCAGTACCCTGACAGGTCTTGCGAGTACGAATACCGGGGAGCTGTTTTTT,CASSTLTGLASTNTGELFF
-,TRBJ2-1,TRBV24-1,-,TGTGCCACCGGGCTGTACAATGAGCAGTTCTTC,CATGLYNEQFF
-,TRBJ2-3,TRBV7-7,-,TGTGCTAGCAGCTTAATGGACGGGGGATCAGATACGCAGTATTTT,CASSLMDGGSDTQYF
-,TRBJ2-7,TRBV11-2,many,TGTGCCAGCAGCTCCGGGACATCCCTCGAGCAGTACTTC,CASSSGTSLEQYF
-,TRBJ2-3,TRBV11-2,few,TGTGCCAGCAGCTGGGACCACAGCACAGATACGCAGTATTTT,CASSWDHSTDTQYF
-,TRBJ2-1,TRBV27,many,TGTGCCAGCAGACGGGACGGAGCCTACAATGAGCAGTTCTTC,CASRRDGAYNEQFF
-,TRBJ2-7,TRBV5-1,few,TGCGCCAGCAGCTCGGGACTTAGCGGTCTAGACGAGCAGTACTTC,CASSSGLSGLDEQYF
TRBD1,TRBJ2-7,TRBV25-1,few,TGTGCCAGCAGTGAATCGAGACAGGGGGACTACGAGCAGTACTTC,CASSESRQGDYEQYF
-,TRBJ2-1,TRBV11-2,once,TGTGCCAGCAGCTTAGCCTATGGTGGGTCCGAGCAGTTCTTC,CASSLAYGGSEQFF
-,TRBJ2-5,TRBV7-9,many,TGTGCCAGCAGCTTAGGTTGGGGCCAAGAGACCCAGTACTTC,CASSLGWGQETQYF
-,TRBJ2-1,TRBV7-3,few,TGTGCCAGCAGCTTATACAGCTCCTACAATGAGCAGTTCTTC,CASSLYSSYNEQFF
-,TRBJ2-3,TRBV11-3,few,TGTGCCAGCAGGGACGACAAGGGCAGTCCCCATACGCAGTATTTT,CASRDDKGSPHTQYF
-,TRBJ1-2,TRBV2,-,TGTGCCAGCAGTGATTGGGAGGACTATGGCTACACCTTC,CASSDWEDYGYTF
-,TRBJ2-5,TRBV11-1,many,TGTGCCAGCTCCGAAGGCCAGGAGACCCAGTACTTC,CASSEGQETQYF
-,TRBJ2-3,TRBV12-3/TRBV12-4,-,TGTGCCAGCAGTTTAATGGTAGGGCAGGGCCGGCTGACAGATACGCAGTATTTT,CASSLMVGQGRLTDTQYF
TRBD1,TRBJ1-2,TRBV3-1,few,TGTGCCAGCAGCCAAGAGACAGGGGGCGTCTATGGCTACACCTTC,CASSQETGGVYGYTF